A selection of T cell receptor beta chains follows, all from one sample in a study of CD8+ T cells in alopecia areata. Sequencing used immunoSEQ multiplex PCR; TCRdb keeps in-frame clones, though not all of them. The sample includes 90,000 to 100,000 clones, 40% to 55% seen only once; the top ten take 0.75% to 0.8%. Sample: CD4+ T cells sorted from blood. Receptors originate from a human donor with alopecia areata. CDR3s include the opening cysteine and the closing phenylalanine or tryptophan. Fields, in order: D gene, clone size, J gene, V gene, CDR3 DNA, CDR3 protein. The D gene is left open where the match is weak. Clone size is shown for a subset of rows, as once, few, many or a class of expanded clone.

D: .; size: .; J: TRBJ2-5; V: TRBV5-1; DNA: TGCGCCAGCAGAATTGGTGGGGAGACCCAGTACTTC; CDR3: CASRIGGETQYF
D: .; size: few; J: TRBJ2-4; V: TRBV28; DNA: TGTGCCAGCAGTTCTACCGGGATAGCCAAAAACATTCAGTACTTC; CDR3: CASSSTGIAKNIQYF
D: .; size: .; J: TRBJ2-2; V: TRBV29-1; DNA: TGCAGCGTAAAGAGGGGTTCCACCGGGGAGCTGTTTTTT; CDR3: CSVKRGSTGELFF
D: .; size: few; J: TRBJ1-2; V: TRBV4-2; DNA: TGTGCCAGCAGCCAAGAAAGTGTGTATGGCTACACCTTC; CDR3: CASSQESVYGYTF
D: TRBD2; size: .; J: TRBJ2-5; V: TRBV30; DNA: TGTGCCTTGGCGGGGGACCTCGGGGAGACCCAGTACTTC; CDR3: CALAGDLGETQYF
D: TRBD2; size: .; J: TRBJ2-1; V: TRBV30; DNA: TGTGCCTGGAGGGGAGGGTTTGATGAGCAGTTCTTC; CDR3: CAWRGGFDEQFF
D: .; size: .; J: TRBJ1-2; V: TRBV15; DNA: TGTGCCACCAGCAGAGATTTAGGGGGCTATGGCTACACCTTC; CDR3: CATSRDLGGYGYTF
D: .; size: once; J: TRBJ2-5; V: TRBV28; DNA: TGTGCCAGCAGTTTCGGCGGGGGCGCAACGGAGACCCAGTACTTC; CDR3: CASSFGGGATETQYF
D: .; size: .; J: TRBJ1-2; V: TRBV4-1; DNA: TGCGCCAGCAGCCAACCGGGGACCTCGAACTATGGCTACACCTTC; CDR3: CASSQPGTSNYGYTF
D: .; size: few; J: TRBJ1-1; V: TRBV29-1; DNA: TGCAGCGTTTCGACAGGCATGAACACTGAAGCTTTCTTT; CDR3: CSVSTGMNTEAFF
D: .; size: few; J: TRBJ2-5; V: TRBV30; DNA: TGTGCCTGCGGGGGCACGGTAGAGACCCAGTACTTC; CDR3: CACGGTVETQYF
D: TRBD2; size: .; J: TRBJ2-7; V: TRBV6-6; DNA: TGTGCCAGCAGTTCGACTAGCGGGAACCCCTACGAGCAGTACTTC; CDR3: CASSSTSGNPYEQYF
D: .; size: .; J: TRBJ2-5; V: TRBV9; DNA: TGTGCCAGCAGCGTCAGAGATCGAGGGGAAGAGACCCAGTACTTC; CDR3: CASSVRDRGEETQYF
D: .; size: few; J: TRBJ2-7; V: TRBV29-1; DNA: TGCAGCGTTGTCATAGGAGTCTACTCTTCCTACGAGCAGTACTTC; CDR3: CSVVIGVYSSYEQYF
D: TRBD2; size: few; J: TRBJ2-3; V: TRBV29-1; DNA: TGCAGCGTTAAGCGGGGGAGCACAGATACGCAGTATTTT; CDR3: CSVKRGSTDTQYF
D: .; size: .; J: TRBJ1-5; V: TRBV5-1; DNA: TGCGCCAGCAGCATGGACGGAAACTTGGATCAGCCCCAGCATTTT; CDR3: CASSMDGNLDQPQHF
D: TRBD1; size: .; J: TRBJ2-5; V: TRBV4-1; DNA: TGCGCCAGTTCACAGGGGGCTCAAGAGACCCAGTACTTC; CDR3: CASSQGAQETQYF
D: .; size: .; J: TRBJ2-6; V: TRBV25-1; DNA: TGTGCCAGCGGCCCCCCTGGGGCCAACGTCCTGACTTTC; CDR3: CASGPPGANVLTF
D: .; size: .; J: TRBJ2-2; V: TRBV30; DNA: TGTGCCTGGAACAATGGAGGAGGGACCGGGGAGCTGTTTTTT; CDR3: CAWNNGGGTGELFF
D: TRBD2; size: .; J: TRBJ2-5; V: TRBV30; DNA: TGTGCCTGGAGATCGGGGACTAGCGGGAGAGTGGAGACCCAGTACTTC; CDR3: CAWRSGTSGRVETQYF
D: TRBD1; size: .; J: TRBJ2-7; V: TRBV29-1; DNA: TGCAGCGTTAAGAGATGGGGACAGGGGGTCGACGAGCAGTACTTC; CDR3: CSVKRWGQGVDEQYF
D: .; size: few; J: TRBJ1-1; V: TRBV29-1; DNA: TGCAGCGCCCGGGACCCTCCCGGGACTGAAGCTTTCTTT; CDR3: CSARDPPGTEAFF
D: .; size: few; J: TRBJ2-5; V: TRBV29-1; DNA: TGCAGCGTTTCGTACCAAGAGACCCAGTACTTC; CDR3: CSVSYQETQYF
D: .; size: few; J: TRBJ2-5; V: TRBV30; DNA: TGTGCCTGGAGTGTAGGTACCCAAGAGACCCAGTACTTC; CDR3: CAWSVGTQETQYF
D: .; size: .; J: TRBJ2-5; V: TRBV5-1; DNA: TGCGCCAGCAGCCAGGGAGTGGTCCGAGAGACCCAGTACTTC; CDR3: CASSQGVVRETQYF
D: TRBD2; size: .; J: TRBJ2-7; V: TRBV7-9; DNA: TGTGCCAGCAGCTTAGGTAGCGGGACATCCGAGCAGTACTTC; CDR3: CASSLGSGTSEQYF
D: .; size: few; J: TRBJ2-7; V: TRBV28; DNA: TGTGCCAGCAGTCTCCCCGGCTACGAGCAGTACTTC; CDR3: CASSLPGYEQYF
D: .; size: .; J: TRBJ2-1; V: TRBV27; DNA: TGTGCCAGCAGTCCGCGGACACTTCCCTCTGAGCAGTTCTTC; CDR3: CASSPRTLPSEQFF
D: TRBD2; size: .; J: TRBJ2-1; V: TRBV29-1; DNA: TGCAGCGTTGAAAGTTCAGTAGCGGGATGGCATGAGCAGTTCTTC; CDR3: CSVESSVAGWHEQFF
D: .; size: .; J: TRBJ1-2; V: TRBV29-1; DNA: TGCAGCGGGTCGGCATGGGAAGAGGAAGGCTACACCTTC; CDR3: CSGSAWEEEGYTF
D: TRBD1; size: few; J: TRBJ2-5; V: TRBV29-1; DNA: TGCAGCGTTGGAGCCGGGACAGGGGGCGGTGGGACCCAGTACTTC; CDR3: CSVGAGTGGGGTQYF
D: TRBD1; size: .; J: TRBJ2-3; V: TRBV27; DNA: TGTGCCAGCAGTTTATTTGGGACAGGGGGCGTTGATACGCAGTATTTT; CDR3: CASSLFGTGGVDTQYF
D: .; size: few; J: TRBJ2-5; V: TRBV5-1; DNA: TGCGCCAGCAGCTTGGTCGGGAGTGGGGAGACCCAGTACTTC; CDR3: CASSLVGSGETQYF
D: .; size: .; J: TRBJ2-4; V: TRBV29-1; DNA: TGCAGCGTAATTGGACGGATAAACATTCAGTACTTC; CDR3: CSVIGRINIQYF
D: TRBD1; size: few; J: TRBJ1-2; V: TRBV25-1; DNA: TGTGCCAGCAGTGAAGGGGAGGGGACAGGGGGCATTCGGGGCTACACCTTC; CDR3: CASSEGEGTGGIRGYTF
D: .; size: .; J: TRBJ1-1; V: TRBV29-1; DNA: TGCAGCGCCCGAGGGCAGGGTAGCACTGAAGCTTTCTTT; CDR3: CSARGQGSTEAFF
D: .; size: .; J: TRBJ2-1; V: TRBV29-1; DNA: TGCAGCGTTGAAAAGTGGGCAGGACTATACAATGAGCAGTTCTTC; CDR3: CSVEKWAGLYNEQFF
D: .; size: few; J: TRBJ2-7; V: TRBV10-3; DNA: TGTGCCATCAGTGTCAACGGTGACGAGCAGTACTTC; CDR3: CAISVNGDEQYF
D: .; size: .; J: TRBJ2-3; V: TRBV12-5; DNA: TGTGCTAGTGGTTTGATGGGGAGCTCAGATACGCAGTATTTT; CDR3: CASGLMGSSDTQYF
D: .; size: .; J: TRBJ1-2; V: TRBV11-2; DNA: TGTGCCAGCAGCTTAGACATTCTCTATGGCTACACCTTC; CDR3: CASSLDILYGYTF
D: .; size: .; J: TRBJ1-2; V: TRBV2; DNA: TGTGCCAGCAGTGAGATAGGAAACTATGGCTACACCTTC; CDR3: CASSEIGNYGYTF
D: .; size: .; J: TRBJ2-7; V: TRBV30; DNA: TGTGCCTGGAGTGGCTCCTACGAGCAGTACTTC; CDR3: CAWSGSYEQYF
D: .; size: .; J: TRBJ1-2; V: TRBV7-9; DNA: TGTGCCAGCAGCCCTCAGGGGTATGGCTACACCTTC; CDR3: CASSPQGYGYTF
D: .; size: .; J: TRBJ2-1; V: TRBV7-9; DNA: TGTGCCAGCAGCTTAGGACTCTCCTACAATGAGCAGTTCTTC; CDR3: CASSLGLSYNEQFF
D: .; size: .; J: TRBJ2-1; V: TRBV7-9; DNA: TGTGCCAGCAGCTTGCTCGCTAGGTTAGGTGAGCAGTTCTTC; CDR3: CASSLLARLGEQFF
D: .; size: few; J: TRBJ2-3; V: TRBV28; DNA: TGTGCCAGCCCCCATAAGGTCTCCACAGATACGCAGTATTTT; CDR3: CASPHKVSTDTQYF
D: .; size: .; J: TRBJ2-5; V: TRBV6-6; DNA: TGTGCCAGCAGTTACCGGGACGGAGAGACCCAGTACTTC; CDR3: CASSYRDGETQYF
D: TRBD2; size: few; J: TRBJ2-3; V: TRBV29-1; DNA: TGCAGCGTCTCGACTAGCGGGAGTAATACGCAGTATTTT; CDR3: CSVSTSGSNTQYF
D: .; size: .; J: TRBJ2-7; V: TRBV6-1; DNA: TGTGCCAGCAGTGCAGTCGGGACACCTCCGCAGTACTTC; CDR3: CASSAVGTPPQYF